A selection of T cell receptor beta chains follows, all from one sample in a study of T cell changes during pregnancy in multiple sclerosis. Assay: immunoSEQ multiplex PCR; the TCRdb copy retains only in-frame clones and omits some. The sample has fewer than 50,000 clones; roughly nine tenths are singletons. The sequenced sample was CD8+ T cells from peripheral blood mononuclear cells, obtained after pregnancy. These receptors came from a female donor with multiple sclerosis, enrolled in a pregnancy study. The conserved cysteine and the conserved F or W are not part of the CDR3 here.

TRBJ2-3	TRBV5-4	ASSPKGGVGTDTQY
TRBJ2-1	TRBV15	ATRSRASYNEQF
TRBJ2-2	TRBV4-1	ASSHRLAGYTGELF
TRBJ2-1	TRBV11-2	ASSTAPSGDYNEQF
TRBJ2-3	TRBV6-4	ASSASGGYTDTQY
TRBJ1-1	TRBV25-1	ASSGDIIGMNTEAF
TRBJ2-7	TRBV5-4	ASSFNTGENHEQY
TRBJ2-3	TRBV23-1	ASSRVTDTQY
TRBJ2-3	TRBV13	ASSLELAGELTDTQY
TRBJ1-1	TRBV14	ASSRREVTEAF
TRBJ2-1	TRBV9	ASSVASGAEQF
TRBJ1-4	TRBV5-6	ASSLGAIMANEKLF
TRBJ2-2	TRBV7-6	ASSPGTGELF
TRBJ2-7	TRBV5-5	ASSEVPGGSYEQY
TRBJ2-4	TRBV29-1	SVEGGAGQGVKNIQY
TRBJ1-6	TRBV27	ASSSDWDRYSPLH
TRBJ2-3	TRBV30	AWSVTGNWDTQY
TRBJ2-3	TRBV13	ASSSGLAGPDTQY
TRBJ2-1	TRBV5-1	ASRDLAGGWYNEQF
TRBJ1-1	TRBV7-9	ASSHEAF
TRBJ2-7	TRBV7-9	ASSLDGLSYEQY
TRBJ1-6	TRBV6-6	ASSYDRGESPLH
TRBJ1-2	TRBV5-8	ATPPTGNHGYT
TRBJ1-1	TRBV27	ASSFLGQMNTEAF
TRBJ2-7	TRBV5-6	ASSLGSRGYEQY
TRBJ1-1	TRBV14	ASSLLQNTEAF
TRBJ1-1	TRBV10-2	AILKGTEAF
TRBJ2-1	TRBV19	ASSIGGEQF
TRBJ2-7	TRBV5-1	ASSLGLAGGLYEQY
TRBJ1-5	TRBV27	ASRPDRASNQPQH
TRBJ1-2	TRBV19	ASSDRGQKTYGYT
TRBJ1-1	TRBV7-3	ASSDARGTEAF
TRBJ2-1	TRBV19	ASSSSGRYNEQF
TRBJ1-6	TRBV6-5	ASSTDGNSPLH
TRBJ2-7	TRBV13	ASGPGTADSYEQY
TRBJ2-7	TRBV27	ASSLAGDYEQY